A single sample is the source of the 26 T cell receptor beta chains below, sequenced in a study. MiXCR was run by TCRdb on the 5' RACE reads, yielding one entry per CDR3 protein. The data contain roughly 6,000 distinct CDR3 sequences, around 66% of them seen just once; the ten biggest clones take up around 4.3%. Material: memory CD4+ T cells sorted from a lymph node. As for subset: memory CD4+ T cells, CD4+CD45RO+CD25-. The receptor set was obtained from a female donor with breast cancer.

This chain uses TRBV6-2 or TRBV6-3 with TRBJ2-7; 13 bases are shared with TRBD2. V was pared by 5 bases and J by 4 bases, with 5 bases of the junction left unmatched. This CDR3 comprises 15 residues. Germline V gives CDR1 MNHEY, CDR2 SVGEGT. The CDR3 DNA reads TGTGCCAGCAGTACCCGGACTAGCGGGAGTTACGAGCAGTACTTC. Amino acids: CASSTRTSGSYEQYF.

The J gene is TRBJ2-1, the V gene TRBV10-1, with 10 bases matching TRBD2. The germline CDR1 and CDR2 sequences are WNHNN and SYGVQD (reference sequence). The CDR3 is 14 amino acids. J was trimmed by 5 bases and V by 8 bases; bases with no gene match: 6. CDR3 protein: CASGPSGSNNEQFF. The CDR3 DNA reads TGCGCCAGCGGGCCTAGCGGGAGTAACAATGAGCAGTTCTTC.

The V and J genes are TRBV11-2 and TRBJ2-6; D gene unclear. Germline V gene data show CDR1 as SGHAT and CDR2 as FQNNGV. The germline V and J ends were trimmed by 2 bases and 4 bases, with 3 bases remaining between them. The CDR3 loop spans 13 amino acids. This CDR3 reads CASSLPGANVLTF. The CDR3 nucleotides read TGTGCCAGCAGCTTACCCGGGGCCAACGTCCTGACTTTC.

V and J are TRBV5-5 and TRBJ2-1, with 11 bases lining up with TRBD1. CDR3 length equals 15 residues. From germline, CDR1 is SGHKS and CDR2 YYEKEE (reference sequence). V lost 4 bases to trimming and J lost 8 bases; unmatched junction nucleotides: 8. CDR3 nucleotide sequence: TGTGCCAGCAGCAGAAGGACAGGGGGCGTCGATGAGCAGTTCTTC. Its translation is CASSRRTGGVDEQFF.

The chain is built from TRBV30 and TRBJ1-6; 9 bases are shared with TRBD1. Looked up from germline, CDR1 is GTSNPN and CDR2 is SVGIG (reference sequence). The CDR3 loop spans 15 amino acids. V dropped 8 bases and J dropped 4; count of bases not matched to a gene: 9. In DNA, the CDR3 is TGTGCCAGCAGCGAAGGACAGGGGTATAATTCACCCCTCCACTTT. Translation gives CASSEGQGYNSPLHF.

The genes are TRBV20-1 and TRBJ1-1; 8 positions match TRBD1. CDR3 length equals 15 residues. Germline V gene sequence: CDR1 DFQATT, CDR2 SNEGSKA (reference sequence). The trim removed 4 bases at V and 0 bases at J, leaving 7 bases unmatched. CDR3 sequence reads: CSATPGGGMNTEAFF. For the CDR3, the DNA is TGCAGTGCTACCCCAGGGGGCGGAATGAACACTGAAGCTTTCTTT.

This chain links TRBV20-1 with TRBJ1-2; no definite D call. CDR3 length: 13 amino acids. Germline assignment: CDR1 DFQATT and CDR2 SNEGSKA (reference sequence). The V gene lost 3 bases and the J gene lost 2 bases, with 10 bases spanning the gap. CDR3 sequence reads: CSASESRNYGYTF. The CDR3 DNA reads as TGCAGTGCTAGTGAGTCCAGAAACTATGGCTACACCTTC.

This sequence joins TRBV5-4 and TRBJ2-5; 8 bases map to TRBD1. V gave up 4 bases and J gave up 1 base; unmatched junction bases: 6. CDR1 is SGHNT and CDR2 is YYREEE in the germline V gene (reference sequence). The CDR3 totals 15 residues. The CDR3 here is CASSLTGGVQETQYF. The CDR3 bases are TGTGCCAGCAGCCTCACAGGGGGAGTCCAAGAGACCCAGTACTTC.

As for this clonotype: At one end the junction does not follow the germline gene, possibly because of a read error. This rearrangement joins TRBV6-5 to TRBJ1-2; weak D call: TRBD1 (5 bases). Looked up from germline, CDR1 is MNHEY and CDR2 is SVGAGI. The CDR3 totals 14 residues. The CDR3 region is CASSYGFRDYAYTF. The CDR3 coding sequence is TGTGCCAGCAGTTACGGGTTTCGGGACTATGCCTACACCTTC.

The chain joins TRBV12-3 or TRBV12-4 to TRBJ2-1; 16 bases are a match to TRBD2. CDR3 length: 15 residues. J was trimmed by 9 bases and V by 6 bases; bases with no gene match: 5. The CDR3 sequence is CASRPGLAGGGEQFF. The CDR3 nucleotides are TGTGCCAGCAGGCCGGGACTAGCGGGGGGGGGTGAGCAGTTCTTC.

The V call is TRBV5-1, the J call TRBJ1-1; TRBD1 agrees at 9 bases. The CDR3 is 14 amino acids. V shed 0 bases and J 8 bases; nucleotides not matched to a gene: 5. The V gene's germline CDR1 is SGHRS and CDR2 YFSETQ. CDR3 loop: CASSLDLGTGEAFF. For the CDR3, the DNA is TGCGCCAGCAGCTTGGATCTCGGGACAGGGGAAGCTTTCTTT.

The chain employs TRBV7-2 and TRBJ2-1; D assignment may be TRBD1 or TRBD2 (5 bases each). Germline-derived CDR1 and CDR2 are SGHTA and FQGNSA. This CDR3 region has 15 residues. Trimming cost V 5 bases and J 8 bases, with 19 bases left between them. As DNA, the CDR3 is TGTGCCAGCAGCCGAGGGGCCGTAGTCCCCGATGAGCAGTTCTTC. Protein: CASSRGAVVPDEQFF. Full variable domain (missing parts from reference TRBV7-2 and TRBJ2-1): GAGVSQSPSNKVTEKGKDVELRCDPISGHTALYWYRQSLGQGLEFLIYFQGNSAPDKSGLPSDRFSAERTGGSVSTLTIQRTQQEDSAVYLCASSRGAVVPDEQFFGPGTRLTVL.

Written as DNA, the CDR3 is TGCGCCAGCAGCCTACGGCCCCTGGTGGGTAGCACAGATACGCAGTATTTT. This codes for CASSLRPLVGSTDTQYF. The J gene is TRBJ2-3, the V gene TRBV5-1; unclear D gene. The germline V gene encodes CDR1 SGHRS and CDR2 YFSETQ. Deletions cut 4 bases from V and 0 bases from J, with 18 bases between. CDR3 size: 17 residues.

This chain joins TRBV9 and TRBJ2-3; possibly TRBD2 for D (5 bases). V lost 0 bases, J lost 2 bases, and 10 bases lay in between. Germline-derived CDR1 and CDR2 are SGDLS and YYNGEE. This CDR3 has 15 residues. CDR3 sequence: CASSVVGDFTDTQYF. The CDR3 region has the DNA TGTGCCAGCAGCGTAGTGGGAGACTTCACAGATACGCAGTATTTT.

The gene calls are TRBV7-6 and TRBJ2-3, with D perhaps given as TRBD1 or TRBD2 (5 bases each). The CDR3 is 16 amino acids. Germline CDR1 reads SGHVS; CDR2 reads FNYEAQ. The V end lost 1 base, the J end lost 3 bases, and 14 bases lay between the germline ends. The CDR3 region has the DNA TGTGCCAGCAGCTTAGTTAGTGGGGGAGTTACAGATACGCAGTATTTT. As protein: CASSLVSGGVTDTQYF.

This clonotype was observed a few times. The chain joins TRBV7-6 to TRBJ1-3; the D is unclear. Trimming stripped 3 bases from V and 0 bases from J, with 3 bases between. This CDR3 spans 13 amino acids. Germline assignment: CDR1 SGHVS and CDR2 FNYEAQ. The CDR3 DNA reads TGTGCCAGCAGCTTGCGCTCTGGAAACACCATATATTTT. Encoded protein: CASSLRSGNTIYF.

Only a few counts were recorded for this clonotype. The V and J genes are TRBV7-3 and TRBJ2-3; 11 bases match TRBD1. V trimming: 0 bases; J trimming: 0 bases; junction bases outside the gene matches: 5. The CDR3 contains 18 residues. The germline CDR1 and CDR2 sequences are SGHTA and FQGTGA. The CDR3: CASSLTVGQGASTDTQYF. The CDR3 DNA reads TGTGCCAGCAGCTTAACTGTCGGACAGGGGGCGAGCACAGATACGCAGTATTTT.

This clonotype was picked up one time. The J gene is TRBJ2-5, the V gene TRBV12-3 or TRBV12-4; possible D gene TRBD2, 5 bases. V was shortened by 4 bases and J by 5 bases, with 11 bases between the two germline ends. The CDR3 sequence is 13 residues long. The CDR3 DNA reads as TGTGCCAGCAGTTACGGGGTCGATGAGACCCAGTACTTC. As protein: CASSYGVDETQYF.

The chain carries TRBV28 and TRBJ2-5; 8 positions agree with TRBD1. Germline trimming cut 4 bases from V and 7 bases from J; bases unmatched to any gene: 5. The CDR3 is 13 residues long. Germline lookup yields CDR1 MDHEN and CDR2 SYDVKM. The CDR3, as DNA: TGTGCCAGCAGTTCTCAGGGGGCAGGGACCCAGTACTTC. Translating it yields CASSSQGAGTQYF.

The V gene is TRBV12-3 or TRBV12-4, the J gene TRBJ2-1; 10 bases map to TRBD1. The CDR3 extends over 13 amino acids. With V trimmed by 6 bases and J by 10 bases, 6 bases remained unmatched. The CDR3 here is CASSGQGGSEQFF. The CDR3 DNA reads TGTGCCAGCAGCGGACAGGGGGGTTCCGAGCAGTTCTTC.

DNA for the CDR3: TGTGCCAGCAGCTACACCACAGATACGCAGTATTTT. Translated: CASSYTTDTQYF. The V and J genes are TRBV7-9 and TRBJ2-3, with D unresolved. The CDR3 is 12 amino acids. From germline, CDR1 is SEHNR and CDR2 FQNEAQ (reference sequence). V gave up 4 bases and J gave up 2 bases, with 4 bases separating them.

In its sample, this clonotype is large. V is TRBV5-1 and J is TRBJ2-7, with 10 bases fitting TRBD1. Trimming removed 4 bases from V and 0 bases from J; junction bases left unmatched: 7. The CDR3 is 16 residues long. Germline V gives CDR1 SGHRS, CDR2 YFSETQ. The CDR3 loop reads CASSPRQGAGSYEQYF. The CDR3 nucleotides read TGCGCCAGCAGCCCCAGACAGGGGGCCGGCTCCTACGAGCAGTACTTC.

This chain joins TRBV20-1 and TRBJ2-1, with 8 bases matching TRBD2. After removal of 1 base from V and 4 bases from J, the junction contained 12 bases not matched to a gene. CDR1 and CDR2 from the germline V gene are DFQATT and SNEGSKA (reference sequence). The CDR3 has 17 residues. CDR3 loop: CSARAGIGAGVYNEQFF. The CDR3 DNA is TGCAGTGCTAGAGCCGGGATTGGAGCGGGGGTATACAATGAGCAGTTCTTC.

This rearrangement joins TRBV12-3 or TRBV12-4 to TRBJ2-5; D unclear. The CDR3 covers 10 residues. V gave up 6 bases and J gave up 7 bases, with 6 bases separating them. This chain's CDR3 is CASSTGTQYF. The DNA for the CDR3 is TGTGCCAGCAGCACGGGGACCCAGTACTTC.

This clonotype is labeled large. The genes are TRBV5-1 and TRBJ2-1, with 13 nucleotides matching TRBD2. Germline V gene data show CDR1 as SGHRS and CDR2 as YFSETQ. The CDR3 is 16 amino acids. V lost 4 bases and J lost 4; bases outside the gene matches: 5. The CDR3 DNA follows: TGCGCCAGCAGCCGCACTAGCGGGGGGGGGTACAATGAGCAGTTCTTC. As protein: CASSRTSGGGYNEQFF. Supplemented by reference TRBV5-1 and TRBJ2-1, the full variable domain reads KAGVTQTPRYLIKTRGQQVTLSCSPISGHRSVSWYQQTPGQGLQFLFEYFSETQRNKGNFPGRFSGRQFSNSRSEMNVSTLELGDSALYLCASSRTSGGGYNEQFFGPGTRLTVL.

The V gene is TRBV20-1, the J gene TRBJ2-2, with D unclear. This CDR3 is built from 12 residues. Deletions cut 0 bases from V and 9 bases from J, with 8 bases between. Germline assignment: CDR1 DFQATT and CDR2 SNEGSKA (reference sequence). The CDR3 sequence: CSARDNSRELFF. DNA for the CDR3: TGCAGTGCTAGAGATAACTCGAGGGAGCTGTTTTTT.